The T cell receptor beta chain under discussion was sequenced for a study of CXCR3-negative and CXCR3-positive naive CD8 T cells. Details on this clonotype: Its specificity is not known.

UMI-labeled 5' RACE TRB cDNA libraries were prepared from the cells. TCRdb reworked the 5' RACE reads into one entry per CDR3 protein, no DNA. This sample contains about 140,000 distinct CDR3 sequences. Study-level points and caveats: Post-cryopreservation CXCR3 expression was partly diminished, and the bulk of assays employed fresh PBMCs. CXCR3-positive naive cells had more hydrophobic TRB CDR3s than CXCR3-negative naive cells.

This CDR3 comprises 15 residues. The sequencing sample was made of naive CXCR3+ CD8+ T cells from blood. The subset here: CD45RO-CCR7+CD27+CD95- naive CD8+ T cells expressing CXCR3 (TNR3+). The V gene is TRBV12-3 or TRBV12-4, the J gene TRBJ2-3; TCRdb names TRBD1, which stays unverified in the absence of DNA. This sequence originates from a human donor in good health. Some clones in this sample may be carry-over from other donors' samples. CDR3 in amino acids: CASSWGGLGTDTQYF.